Following are 19 T cell receptor beta chains from one sample sequenced in a study of T cells in Graves' hyperthyroidism and ophthalmopathy. TCR beta CDR3 regions were amplified from RNA. First-round RT-PCR with HTBI primers amplified the TCR CDR3 region. TCRdb passed the multiplex PCR reads through MiXCR, listing each CDR3 protein once. The table records hundreds of thousands of distinct CDR3 sequences, roughly 45% of them present only once. Sequencing was done on a sample of peripheral blood or thyroid tissue (not recorded which). The receptors were gathered from an adult man with Graves' disease, either hyperthyroidism or ophthalmopathy (not recorded which).

This chain uses TRBV7-2 with TRBJ1-1; D is uncertain. The ends were cut back, 6 bases at V and 1 base at J, with 9 bases in the middle. The CDR3 contains 13 residues. CDR1 SGHTA and CDR2 FQGNSA come from the germline V gene. CDR3 amino acids: CASSTTSNTEAFF. The CDR3 bases are TGTGCCAGCAGTACCACCTCGAACACTGAAGCTTTCTTT.

This clonotype was seen at least ten times. Compared with germline, one end of the junction differs, possibly owing to a read error. The chain employs TRBV5-1 and TRBJ1-2, with a tentative D call TRBD1 (6 bases). From germline, CDR1 is SGHRS and CDR2 YFSETQ. CDR3 length: 13 amino acids. The CDR3 bases are TGTGCCAGCAGCTTACAGGGCGAGTATGGCTACACCTTC. Amino acid sequence: CASSLQGEYGYTF.

The table lists this clonotype with many counts. The gene calls are TRBV2 and TRBJ1-4; the D gene is possibly TRBD1 (5 bases). Trimming shortened V by 6 bases and J by 8 bases, and 13 bases separated the two germline ends. Germline V lookup: CDR1 SNHLY, CDR2 FYNNEI. The CDR3 runs 13 residues. This CDR3 is CASRAGTDEKLFF. Written as DNA, the CDR3 is TGTGCCAGCAGAGCCGGGACTGACGAAAAACTGTTTTTT.

This clonotype was seen a handful of times. J is TRBJ2-7 and V is TRBV5-1, with 8 positions matching TRBD1. CDR1 is SGHRS, CDR2 YFSETQ, per germline. The V segment lost 4 bases and the J segment 2 bases; nucleotides outside the gene matches: 8. There are 15 residues in the CDR3. In nucleotides, the CDR3 is TGCGCCAGCAGCCTGGGCGCAGGGGGCCCCTACGAGCAGTACTTC. It yields the protein CASSLGAGGPYEQYF.

The chain has TRBV5-1 and TRBJ1-4; D is unclear. This CDR3 has 15 amino acids. V was shortened by 6 bases and J by 3 bases, with 15 bases between the two germline ends. CDR1 SGHRS and CDR2 YFSETQ come from the germline V gene. In nucleotides, the CDR3 is TGCGCCAGCAAAGGAACCCCCGGGGCTAATGAAAAACTGTTTTTT. This sequence encodes CASKGTPGANEKLFF.

This clonotype has just one count. With a much larger clone just one base away, this may be a read error. This chain connects TRBV7-2 to TRBJ2-7; D might be TRBD1 (6 bases). The ends were cut back, 3 bases at V and 2 bases at J, with 14 bases in the middle. This CDR3 spans 15 amino acids. CDR1 is SGHTA, CDR2 FQGNSA, per germline. In DNA, the CDR3 is TGTGCCAGCAGCTTTGGACAGAGGGCCCCCTACGAGCAGTACTTC. Its translation is CASSFGQRAPYEQYF.

This chain joins TRBV2 and TRBJ1-2; a weak D match, TRBD1 (5 bases). The ends were cut back, 3 bases at V and 3 bases at J, with 11 bases in the middle. CDR3 length: 14 residues. Germline loops: CDR1 SNHLY, CDR2 FYNNEI. In DNA form, the CDR3 reads TGTGCCAGCAGTGACGGCGGGGCGGACTATGGCTACACCTTC. Amino acid sequence: CASSDGGADYGYTF.

The sample holds many counts of this clonotype. This sequence joins TRBV7-8 and TRBJ2-7; D uncertain. The germline CDR1 and CDR2 sequences are SGHVS and FQNEAQ. The CDR3 runs 15 residues. Trimming shortened V by 5 bases and J by 0 bases, and 14 bases separated the two germline ends. CDR3 DNA: TGTGCCAGCAGCCCTCACCAAGGACCCTCCTACGAGCAGTACTTC. Its protein product is CASSPHQGPSYEQYF. The variable domain in full, with the rest retrieved from reference TRBV7-8 and TRBJ2-7, is GAGVSQSPRYKVAKRGQDVALRCDPISGHVSLFWYQQALGQGPEFLTYFQNEAQLDKSGLPSDRFFAERPEGSVSTLKIQRTQQEDSAVYLCASSPHQGPSYEQYFGPGTRLTVT.

The chain combines TRBV19 with TRBJ1-5, with a tentative D call TRBD1 (5 bases). CDR3 size: 15 residues. Trimming stripped 2 bases from V and 4 bases from J, with 12 bases between. The germline gives CDR1 LNHDA, CDR2 SQIVND (reference sequence). The DNA of the CDR3 is TGTGCCAGTAGTATAATTTCCCCAGGGAATCAGCCCCAGCATTTT. The encoded protein is CASSIISPGNQPQHF.

There are many counts of this clonotype. CDR3 sequence: CASSSDRTESPLHF. Written as DNA, the CDR3 is TGTGCCAGCAGTTCTGACAGGACTGAGTCACCCCTCCACTTT. V and J are TRBV7-9 and TRBJ1-6; a weak D match, TRBD1 (6 bases). Looked up from germline, CDR1 is SEHNR and CDR2 is FQNEAQ (reference sequence). The ends were cut back, 6 bases at V and 10 bases at J, with 16 bases in the middle. The CDR3 is made up of 14 amino acids. The whole variable domain, remainder taken from reference TRBV7-9 and TRBJ1-6, is DTGVSQNPRHKITKRGQNVTFRCDPISEHNRLYWYRQTLGQGPEFLTYFQNEAQLEKSRLLSDRFSAERPKGSFSTLEIQRTEQGDSAMYLCASSSDRTESPLHFGNGTRLTVT.

The V gene is TRBV20-1, the J gene TRBJ2-2, with a tentative D call TRBD2 (5 bases). Germline CDR1 and CDR2: DFQATT and SNEGSKA (reference sequence). The CDR3 sequence is 13 residues long. The CDR3, as DNA: TGCAGCTCGGCCGGGGTCGACACCGGGGAGCTGTTTTTT. Protein product: CSSAGVDTGELFF.

This clonotype has ten or more counts. The chain has TRBV29-1 and TRBJ2-7, with TRBD2 matching 8 bases. The germline CDR1 and CDR2 sequences are SQVTM and ANQGSEA. J lost 7 bases, V lost 4 bases, and 6 bases had no gene match. The CDR3 loop spans 12 amino acids. CDR3 amino acids: CSVAGRGEEQYF. CDR3 in DNA: TGCAGCGTTGCAGGGCGGGGGGAGGAGCAGTACTTC.

V usage is TRBV19 and J usage is TRBJ1-1; unclear D gene. This CDR3 is built from 14 residues. Germline V CDR1 and CDR2: LNHDA, SQIVND (reference sequence). V was clipped by 5 bases and J by 1 base, with 11 bases between them. In DNA form, the CDR3 reads TGTGCCAGTAGTTCCCAGTGGGGGAACACTGAAGCTTTCTTT. Its translation is CASSSQWGNTEAFF.

This clonotype was picked up a small number of times. The chain links TRBV19 to TRBJ1-5; 7 nucleotides align to TRBD1. The CDR3 length is 15 residues. Germline-derived CDR1 and CDR2 are LNHDA and SQIVND (reference sequence). V gave up 5 bases and J gave up 3 bases; unmatched junction bases: 7. CDR3 amino acids: CASSRGTAYNQPQHF. The CDR3 DNA reads TGTGCCAGTAGTCGCGGGACAGCGTACAATCAGCCCCAGCATTTT.

The chain links TRBV25-1 to TRBJ2-5; no firm D call. V shed 4 bases and J shed 0 bases, with 12 bases lying between them. CDR3 length: 15 residues. CDR1 and CDR2 from the germline V gene are MGHDK and SYGVNS. CDR3 sequence: CASSARGGYQETQYF. The CDR3 DNA reads TGTGCCAGCAGTGCTAGAGGTGGCTACCAAGAGACCCAGTACTTC. Combining the CDR3 with reference TRBV25-1 and TRBJ2-5 gives the whole variable domain EADIYQTPRYLVIGTGKKITLECSQTMGHDKMYWYQQDPGMELHLIHYSYGVNSTEKGDLSSESTVSRIRTEHFPLTLESARPSHTSQYLCASSARGGYQETQYFGPGTRLLVL.

The V and J genes are TRBV6-5 and TRBJ2-7, with D perhaps assigned TRBD1 or TRBD2 (5 bases each). The V end lost 0 bases, the J end lost 5 bases, and 11 bases lay between the germline ends. The CDR3 totals 14 residues. Germline V gives CDR1 MNHEY, CDR2 SVGAGI. The CDR3 DNA sequence: TGTGCCAGCAGTTACTCCGGGACGTTCGACGAGCAGTACTTC. This codes for CASSYSGTFDEQYF.

This clonotype was counted many times. The DNA of the CDR3 is TGTGCCAGCAGTGTCAATCAGCCCCAGCATTTT. Amino acid sequence: CASSVNQPQHF. The chain combines TRBV2 with TRBJ1-5, with D uncertain. CDR1 is SNHLY, CDR2 FYNNEI, per germline. The CDR3 spans 11 residues. Trimming took off 4 bases at V and 3 bases at J, with 1 base between the two ends.

The V gene is TRBV24-1, the J gene TRBJ1-2; perhaps TRBD1 as D (5 bases). This CDR3 is 15 amino acids long. V was shortened by 5 bases and J by 2 bases, with 14 bases between the two germline ends. Per the germline V gene, CDR1 is KGHDR and CDR2 is SFDVKD. CDR3 protein: CATSARSGANYGYTF. CDR3 bases: TGTGCCACCAGTGCTAGGTCCGGGGCGAACTATGGCTACACCTTC.

Worth noting for this clonotype: A much more abundant neighbour one base away suggests this may be a read error. The gene calls are TRBV11-2 and TRBJ2-5; D not certain. Germline V gene data show CDR1 as SGHAT and CDR2 as FQNNGV. The length of the CDR3 is 11 residues. Trimming removed 0 bases from V and 9 bases from J, with 5 bases in between. CDR3 nucleotide sequence: TGTGCCAGCAGCTTAGATGGGGCCCAGTACTTC. Its translation is CASSLDGAQYF. Full variable domain (missing parts from reference TRBV11-2 and TRBJ2-5): EAGVAQSPRYKIIEKRQSVAFWCNPISGHATLYWYQQILGQGPKLLIQFQNNGVVDDSQLPKDRFSAERLKGVDSTLKIQPAKLEDSAVYLCASSLDGAQYFGPGTRLLVL.